This TCR beta chain comes out of a study of tumor-infiltrating lymphocytes in primary liver carcinoma. The wider study: Subjects consisted of male and female patients aged 30 to 69 years. Stage T1-T3 N0M0 and a size of 4.2 to 10 cm characterized the tumors.

The investigators made TCR beta cDNA from approximately 0.5 ug total RNA, using a constant-region primer. Slightly modified ARM-PCR served as the procedure for the TCR beta libraries. These libraries came from three rounds of nested multiplex PCR. Running 9 to 11 cycles apiece, the first two PCR rounds relied on TRBV1-TRBV30 forward primers together with a C-beta reverse primer. TCRdb analysed the multiplex PCR reads with MiXCR anew, one entry per CDR3 protein. This sample carries 180,000 or so distinct CDR3 sequences, 60% of them seen once, and the ten largest clones take 72%. The study extracted blood RNA from unsorted whole blood and also extracted germline DNA. On this clonotype itself: The target antigen is unknown.

General observations from the study: Tumor-adjacent and tumor-blood pairs shared less of their repertoires than tumor region pairs shared.

The CDR3 extends over 13 amino acids. The V gene's germline CDR1 is SGHAT and CDR2 FQNNGV. Deletions cut 3 bases from V and 5 bases from J, with 11 bases between. The sequenced sample was peripheral blood. The chain links TRBV11-2 to TRBJ2-7; D is perhaps TRBD2 (5 bases). The receptor comes from a middle-aged man with primary liver carcinoma and hepatitis B virus infection. Here the CDR3 reads CASSFTRKDEQYF. The CDR3 nucleotides are TGTGCCAGCAGCTTTACTAGGAAGGACGAGCAGTACTTC.